This T cell receptor beta chain was identified in a study of tumor and adjacent non-tumor tissue in lung cancer. TCRbeta libraries were built with three rounds of nested PCR, modified from ARM-PCR. In TCRdb, the multiplex PCR reads were re-called with MiXCR into one record per CDR3 protein. The table lists 100,000 to 150,000 distinct CDR3 sequences, 66% of them singletons. The CDR3 sequence is 12 residues long. Per the germline V gene, CDR1 is DFQATT and CDR2 is SNEGSKA (reference sequence). The V end lost 2 bases, the J end lost 3 bases, and 8 bases lay between the germline ends. Study-wide findings and caveats: Tumor repertoires had a smaller top 100 clone share than normal lung.

The template was RNA from unsorted bulk tissue. The sample holds a few counts of this clonotype. Its antigen is undetermined. Since a much larger clone is just one base distant, this may be a read error. This receptor was identified in a man aged 25 to 45 with non-small cell lung cancer. The chain carries TRBV20-1 and TRBJ2-7, with unresolved D. Sequencing used lung tumor tissue. CDR3 in amino acids: CSARHGDYEQYF. The CDR3 DNA follows: TGCAGTGCTAGACATGGAGACTACGAGCAGTACTTC.